A single sample gave rise to the 25 T cell receptor beta chains below, sequenced in a study of beta chain features in type 1 diabetes. Sequencing targeted expressed TCRB transcripts, as all isolated RNA had been reverse transcribed. Profiled with immunoSEQ multiplex PCR; TCRdb holds only in-frame clones, not every one. The table records under 800,000 clones, roughly a sixth of them present only once. Source material: naive CD4+ T cells from blood. These receptors came from a man aged 18 to 30 in good health.

The chain is built from TRBV27 and TRBJ1-5, with D perhaps TRBD1 (5 bases). This CDR3 is built from 18 residues. Per the germline V gene, CDR1 is MNHEY and CDR2 is SMNVEV (reference sequence). V lost 6 bases to trimming and J lost 0 bases, with 21 bases between them. Here the CDR3 DNA reads TGTGCCAGCAGGTCGGGGGACGGGGCCCCCGTTAGCAATCAGCCCCAGCATTTT. Its protein is CASRSGDGAPVSNQPQHF.

V is TRBV4-3 and J is TRBJ2-1, with D possibly matching TRBD2 (5 bases). Trimming shortened V by 4 bases and J by 2 bases, and 12 bases separated the two germline ends. The CDR3 runs 15 residues. Germline CDR1 LGHNA, CDR2 YSLEER. The CDR3: CASSPISGAYNEQFF. DNA for the CDR3: TGCGCCAGCAGCCCTATAAGCGGAGCCTACAATGAGCAGTTCTTC.

This clone was seen more than once but under ten times. V is TRBV28 and J is TRBJ2-3; 12 positions agree with TRBD2. J was trimmed by 6 bases and V by 5 bases; bases with no gene match: 6. Per germline, CDR1 MDHEN and CDR2 SYDVKM. This CDR3 is 15 amino acids long. The CDR3 nucleotides are TGTGCCAGCAGTCCTAGCGGGAGGGCCAGGGATACGCAGTATTTT. Protein sequence: CASSPSGRARDTQYF.

Regarding this clone: Different DNA sequences within this sample yield the same CDR3. CDR3: CSARPGETQYF. The DNA of the CDR3 is TGCAGTGCTAGACCAGGAGAGACCCAGTACTTC. V and J are TRBV20-1 and TRBJ2-5; D ambiguous. This CDR3 is 11 amino acids long. V was cut by 2 bases and J by 4 bases, with 5 bases left in between. In germline, CDR1 is DFQATT, CDR2 SNEGSKA (reference sequence).

This chain uses TRBV5-1 with TRBJ2-5, with 11 bases lining up with TRBD1. Trimming cost V 3 bases and J 3 bases; bases outside gene matches: 4. The CDR3 loop spans 15 amino acids. The germline V gene encodes CDR1 SGHRS and CDR2 YFSETQ. CDR3 sequence (DNA): TGCGCCAGCAGCTCCGGGACAGGGGGAGAAGAGACCCAGTACTTC. Amino acid sequence: CASSSGTGGEETQYF.

The V call is TRBV7-9, the J call TRBJ2-5; 7 bases agree with TRBD1. The better agreement between TRBJ2-7 and the DNA end casts doubt on the J call. The CDR3 is 14 residues long. Germline V lookup: CDR1 SEHNR, CDR2 FQNEAQ (reference sequence). As DNA, the CDR3 is TGTGCCCCGCGCCCCAGGGGGAGACTCTACGAGCAGTACTTC. It codes for CAPRPRGRLYEQYF.

This clone was observed a few times. V and J are TRBV9 and TRBJ2-3, with D hard to call. Per the germline V gene, CDR1 is SGDLS and CDR2 is YYNGEE. This CDR3 comprises 13 residues. V dropped 0 bases and J dropped 1 base, with 3 bases sitting between them. The CDR3 reads CASSVGRTDTQYF. CDR3 DNA sequence: TGTGCCAGCAGCGTAGGGCGCACAGATACGCAGTATTTT.

This clone was found a few times. The gene calls are TRBV9 and TRBJ1-1, with D maybe TRBD1 (5 bases). This CDR3 has 15 residues. Between the trimmed V and J ends, which lost 3 bases and 0 bases, there was a span of 12 bases. CDR1 and CDR2 from the germline V gene are SGDLS and YYNGEE. The CDR3 region is CASSALDIMNTEAFF. The DNA of the CDR3 is TGTGCCAGCAGCGCCCTGGACATCATGAACACTGAAGCTTTCTTT.

The V and J genes are TRBV7-2 and TRBJ1-1; D gene ambiguous. Germline CDR1 and CDR2: SGHTA and FQGNSA. The CDR3 extends over 14 amino acids. Deletions cut 6 bases from V and 4 bases from J, with 15 bases between. DNA of the CDR3: TGTGCCAGCAGTCCAGGTCCCGATGGCACTGAAGCTTTCTTT. Encoded protein: CASSPGPDGTEAFF.

This chain uses TRBV6-5 with TRBJ2-1; 13 bases are a match to TRBD2. Germline-derived CDR1 and CDR2 are MNHEY and SVGAGI. This CDR3 is built from 15 residues. With 4 bases clipped from V and 6 bases from J, the junction kept 3 bases outside the gene matches. CDR3 nucleotides: TGTGCCAGCAGTTCCGGGACTAGCGGGACCAATGAGCAGTTCTTC. Its translation is CASSSGTSGTNEQFF.

The V gene is TRBV18, the J gene TRBJ2-1; TRBD1 is a possible D gene (5 bases). The CDR3 is 14 amino acids. CDR1 is KGHSH and CDR2 is LQKENI in the germline V gene. Trimming shortened V by 1 base and J by 9 bases, and 13 bases separated the two germline ends. The CDR3, as DNA: TGTGCCAGCTCACCACAGCCCAGGGAAAGTGAGCAGTTCTTC. Amino acids: CASSPQPRESEQFF.

V and J are TRBV25-1 and TRBJ1-5, with 8 positions matching TRBD1. The CDR3 extends over 15 amino acids. Germline V lookup: CDR1 MGHDK, CDR2 SYGVNS. The V and J ends lost 1 base and 2 bases, in that order; junction bases with no gene match: 1. The CDR3 DNA reads as TGTGCCAGCAGTGAATGGGGACAGGGCAATCAGCCCCAGCATTTT. Its translation is CASSEWGQGNQPQHF.

The V gene is TRBV11-3, the J gene TRBJ2-1; no clear D. This CDR3 region has 13 residues. The V gene lost 0 bases and the J gene lost 5 bases, with 5 bases spanning the gap. Germline lookup yields CDR1 SGHNT and CDR2 YENEEA. CDR3 coding DNA: TGTGCCAGCAGCTTAGACAGCAACAATGAGCAGTTCTTC. Residues: CASSLDSNNEQFF.

The chain couples TRBV5-4 to TRBJ2-7; the match to TRBD1 covers 9 bases. Germline trimming cut 3 bases from V and 6 bases from J; bases unmatched to any gene: 13. The CDR3 has 16 amino acids. Germline V gives CDR1 SGHNT, CDR2 YYREEE (reference sequence). This CDR3 is CASSSSGTGISFEQYF. CDR3 in DNA: TGTGCCAGCAGCTCATCGGGGACAGGGATCAGTTTCGAGCAGTACTTC.

In this sample, this clone turned up many times. The chain employs TRBV10-3 and TRBJ2-7; D unclear. Germline V lookup: CDR1 ENHRY, CDR2 SYGVKD. The ends were cut back, 9 bases at V and 1 base at J, with 7 bases in the middle. The CDR3 contains 11 residues. CDR3 nucleotides: TGTGCCATTGCTACATCCTACGAGCAGTACTTC. It specifies CAIATSYEQYF.

This clone was counted only a few times. The chain combines TRBV11-3 with TRBJ1-2, with D possibly TRBD1 on 6 matching bases. Germline loops: CDR1 SGHNT, CDR2 YENEEA. V shed 5 bases and J shed 8 bases, with 12 bases lying between them. The CDR3 length is 12 residues. CDR3 sequence: CASSHQGNGYTF. The CDR3 DNA reads TGTGCCAGCAGCCACCAGGGGAACGGCTACACCTTC. The full variable domain, completed using reference TRBV11-3 and TRBJ1-2, is EAGVVQSPRYKIIEKKQPVAFWCNPISGHNTLYWYLQNLGQGPELLIRYENEEAVDDSQLPKDRFSAERLKGVDSTLKIQPAELGDSAVYLCASSHQGNGYTFGSGTRLTVV.

The rearrangement uses TRBV29-1 and TRBJ2-1, with D possibly called TRBD1 or TRBD2 (6 bases each). V was clipped by 7 bases and J by 6 bases, with 13 bases between them. Germline loops: CDR1 SQVTM, CDR2 ANQGSEA. This CDR3 has 12 amino acids. The CDR3 DNA follows: TGCAGCGGGGGGGCGCGGGCCAATGAGCAGTTCTTC. Its protein product is CSGGARANEQFF.

This clone was seen more than once but under ten times. This sample also contains other DNA sequences that code for the same CDR3. The V and J genes are TRBV6-5 and TRBJ2-3; 9 nucleotides align to TRBD1. The germline CDR1 and CDR2 sequences are MNHEY and SVGAGI. The J segment lost 2 bases and the V segment lost 6 bases, leaving 6 bases of the junction unmatched. The CDR3 covers 15 residues. CDR3 amino acids: CASRRQGVVTDTQYF. The CDR3, as DNA: TGTGCCAGCAGGCGACAGGGGGTGGTCACAGATACGCAGTATTTT.

The chain uses TRBV5-4 and TRBJ2-1, with 7 bases identical to TRBD2. This CDR3 has 18 amino acids. V trimming: 4 bases; J trimming: 2 bases; junction bases outside the gene matches: 15. Germline CDR1 is SGHNT and CDR2 is YYREEE (reference sequence). CDR3 DNA: TGTGCCAGCAGCCCGGGAGGATGGCGGACCAAACCCTACAATGAGCAGTTCTTC. Residues: CASSPGGWRTKPYNEQFF.

This clone turned up a few times. The chain joins TRBV7-2 to TRBJ1-1; D gene ambiguous. There are 12 residues in the CDR3. Per germline, CDR1 SGHTA and CDR2 FQGNSA. Trimming took 1 base from V and 11 from J, leaving 11 bases between them. The CDR3: CASSLDRVAAFF. As DNA, the CDR3 is TGTGCCAGCAGCTTAGATAGGGTGGCGGCTTTCTTT.

This clone was counted once. CDR3 coding DNA: TGTGCCAGCAGCACAATACAGGGCCCAGTTTACATTCAGTACTTC. Protein: CASSTIQGPVYIQYF. The chain combines TRBV28 with TRBJ2-4, with D possibly being TRBD1 (6 bases). V lost 6 bases and J 8 bases, leaving 20 bases between the germline ends. The length of the CDR3 is 15 residues. Germline CDR1 MDHEN, CDR2 SYDVKM.

This clone was picked up a small number of times. This rearrangement joins TRBV9 to TRBJ1-2, with D possibly matching TRBD1 (5 bases). V shed 3 bases and J shed 0 bases, with 12 bases lying between them. Germline V lookup: CDR1 SGDLS, CDR2 YYNGEE. The CDR3 loop spans 15 amino acids. The CDR3 nucleotides are TGTGCCAGCAGCGCTCGGACATGGACTAACTATGGCTACACCTTC. It specifies CASSARTWTNYGYTF.

On this clone: The junction and the germline gene differ at one end; a read error may be behind it. The gene calls are TRBV7-7 and TRBJ1-2, with 8 nucleotides matching TRBD1. CDR1 and CDR2 (germline): SSHAT, FNYEAQ (reference sequence). The CDR3 has 14 residues. The CDR3 DNA is TGTGCTAGCAGCTTTGGGGGCAGGGGGCATGGCTACACCTTC. This encodes CASSFGGRGHGYTF.

This clone was counted between two and nine times. The rearrangement links TRBV7-2 to TRBJ2-1, with TRBD2 matching over 11 bases. The CDR3 is made up of 15 amino acids. The V gene end was trimmed by 3 bases and the J gene end by 5 bases; junction bases not matched to a gene: 3. Per germline, CDR1 SGHTA and CDR2 FQGNSA. In nucleotides, the CDR3 is TGTGCCAGCAGCTTGGGACTAGCGGACAACAATGAGCAGTTCTTC. It codes for CASSLGLADNNEQFF.

J is TRBJ2-1 and V is TRBV5-4, with 7 bases matching TRBD1. CDR1 and CDR2 from the germline V gene are SGHNT and YYREEE (reference sequence). The V and J ends lost 3 bases and 1 base, in that order; junction bases with no gene match: 4. There are 15 residues in the CDR3. The CDR3 DNA follows: TGTGCCAGCAGCTCAGGGACAGCTTCCTACAATGAGCAGTTCTTC. The encoded protein is CASSSGTASYNEQFF.